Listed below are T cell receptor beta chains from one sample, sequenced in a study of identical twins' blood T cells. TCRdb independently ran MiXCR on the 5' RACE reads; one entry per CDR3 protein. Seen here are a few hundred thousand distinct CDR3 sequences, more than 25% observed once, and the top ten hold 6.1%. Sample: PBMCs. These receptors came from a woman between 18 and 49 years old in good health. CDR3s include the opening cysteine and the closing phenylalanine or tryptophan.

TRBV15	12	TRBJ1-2	CATSSNFYGYTF
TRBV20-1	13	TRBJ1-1	CSALYPGATGAFF
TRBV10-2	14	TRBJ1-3	CASRGSTRGNTIYF
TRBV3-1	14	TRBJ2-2	CASSQEGETGELFF
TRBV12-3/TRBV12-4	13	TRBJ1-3	CASSGGLGNTIYF
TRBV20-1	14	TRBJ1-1	CSARETPPRLEAFF
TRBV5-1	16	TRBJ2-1	CASSLVTGSSYNEQFF
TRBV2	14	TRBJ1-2	CASSKQGKDYGYTF
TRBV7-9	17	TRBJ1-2	CASSPHPAIITNYGYTF
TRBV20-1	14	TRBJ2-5	CSAIDRLGQETQYF
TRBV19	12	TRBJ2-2	CASSIRTGELFF
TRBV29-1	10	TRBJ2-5	CSAVQETQYF
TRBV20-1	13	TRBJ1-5	CSASSRVWQPQHF
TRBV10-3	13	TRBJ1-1	CAISHDGNTEAFF
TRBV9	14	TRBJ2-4	CASSSDLAKNIQYF
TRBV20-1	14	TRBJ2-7	CSAHDRGSSYEQYF
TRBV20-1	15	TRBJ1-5	CSARSSAGGNQPQHF
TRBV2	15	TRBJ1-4	CASSGRGVQNEKLFF
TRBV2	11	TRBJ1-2	CASITSAGYTF
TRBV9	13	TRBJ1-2	CASSVVVDYGYTF
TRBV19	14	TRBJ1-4	CASRDGATNEKLFF
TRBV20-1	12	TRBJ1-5	CSARRVSQPQHF
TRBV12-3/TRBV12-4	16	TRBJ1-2	CASAPGQGSVSGGYTF
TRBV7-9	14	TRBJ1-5	CASSSQGFNRPQHF
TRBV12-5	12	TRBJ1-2	CASAQTLYGYTF
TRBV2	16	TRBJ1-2	CASSEASGTGGYGYTF
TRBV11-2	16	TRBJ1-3	CASSHSGTASGNTIYF
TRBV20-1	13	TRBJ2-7	CSATGGTTYEQYF
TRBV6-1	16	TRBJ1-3	CASSIKAGAYGNTIYF
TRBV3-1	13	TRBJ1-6	CASSRSIVGTEHF
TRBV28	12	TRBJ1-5	CASSLETRAQHF
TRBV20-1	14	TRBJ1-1	CSARDPGVNTEAFF
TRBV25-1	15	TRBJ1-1	CASSEPTGHYTEAFF
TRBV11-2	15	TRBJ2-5	CASSLEASHFETQYF
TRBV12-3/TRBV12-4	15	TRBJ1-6	CASSEQTGLNSPLHF
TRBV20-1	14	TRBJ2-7	CSAEGPGVTNEQYF
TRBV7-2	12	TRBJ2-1	CASSSSGFEQFF
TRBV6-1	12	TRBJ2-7	CASSGVGDEQYF
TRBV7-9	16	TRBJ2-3	CASSDTSGNYGDTQYF
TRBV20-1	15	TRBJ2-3	CSARDLSTSTDTQYF
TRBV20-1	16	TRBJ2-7	CSARPLAGVYPYEQYF
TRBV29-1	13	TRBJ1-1	CSVEDRVRDLAFF
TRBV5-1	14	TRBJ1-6	CASSTGQGNSPLHF
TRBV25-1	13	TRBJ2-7	CASTASSFYEQYF
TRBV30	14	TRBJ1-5	CAWSMGQGYKPQHF
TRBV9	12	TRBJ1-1	CASSDQGAEAFF
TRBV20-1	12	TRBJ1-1	CSWTHTNTEAFF
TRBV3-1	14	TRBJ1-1	CASSQGGGSTEAFF
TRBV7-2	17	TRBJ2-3	CASSAYGLAGVIDTQYF
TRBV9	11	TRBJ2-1	CASGLLNEQFF
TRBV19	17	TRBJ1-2	CASSIVLGLSTGYGYTF
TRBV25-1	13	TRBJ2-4	CASSEARGNIQYF
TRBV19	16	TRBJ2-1	CASSHVPGTRPNEQFF
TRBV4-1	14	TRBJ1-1	CASRAFGTNTEAFF
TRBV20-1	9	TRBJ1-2	CSATNGYTF
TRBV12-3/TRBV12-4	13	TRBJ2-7	CASSLLEGREQYF
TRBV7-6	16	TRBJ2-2	CASSLTSRDRLSELFF
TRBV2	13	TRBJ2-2	CAGLAVNTGELFF